The TCR beta chain under discussion was sequenced for a study of T cell clones after liver transplantation. Points on this clone: This specimen includes other DNA sequences encoding the same CDR3.

Profiling relied on immunoSEQ multiplex PCR, and the TCRdb table lists in-frame clones only, not all of them. The table includes some 120,000 clones, 90% detected once. The clonotype comes from a human patient who received a liver transplant. Some of the T cells may derive from the graft donor. The source material was CD4+ T cells from blood, sampled 12 months after liver transplant.

CDR3 loop: CASSQGSNQPQHF. CDR3 DNA sequence: TGTGCCAGCTCACAGGGGAGCAATCAGCCCCAGCATTTT. The V gene is TRBV18, the J gene TRBJ1-5; D is perhaps TRBD1 (5 bases). Trimming took 4 bases from V and 1 from J, leaving 5 bases between them. The CDR3 has 13 amino acids. Germline V gene sequence: CDR1 KGHSH, CDR2 LQKENI.